This is a list of T cell receptor beta chains from one sample in a study of cytomegalovirus exposure and HLA in healthy donors. The method was immunoSEQ multiplex PCR; TCRdb's version includes in-frame clones alone and lacks a portion of them. Here the sample spans about 160,000 clones, almost 80% being singletons. Sequenced sample: PBMCs. The receptor set was obtained from a woman aged 45-59 years in good health and CMV-seropositive. Both conserved end residues are part of each CDR3. A D gene is named only where the DNA matches it firmly. The size of a clone is reported for some rows only, either as once, few or many, or as a class for expanded clones.

clone size	D gene	V gene	J gene	CDR3 protein	CDR3 DNA
-	TRBD2	TRBV7-2	TRBJ2-3	CASSFVGGGQDTQYF	TGTGCCAGCAGCTTTGTCGGGGGGGGCCAAGATACGCAGTATTTT
once	TRBD1	TRBV11-1	TRBJ2-7	CASSLRTGIRYEQYF	TGTGCCAGCAGCCTCAGGACAGGGATTCGCTACGAGCAGTACTTC
-	-	TRBV6-1	TRBJ1-2	CASSRLLGYTF	TGTGCCAGCAGTCGCCTCCTAGGCTACACCTTC
few	TRBD2	TRBV6-6	TRBJ2-7	CASSRDSGGISYEQYF	TGTGCCAGCAGTCGGGATAGCGGGGGTATCTCCTACGAGCAGTACTTC
few	TRBD1	TRBV4-1	TRBJ2-5	CASSRREKDRDQETQYF	TGCGCCAGCAGCCGCCGAGAAAAAGACAGGGACCAAGAGACCCAGTACTTC
-	-	TRBV5-1	TRBJ1-5	CASSLGSNQPQHF	TGCGCCAGCAGCTTGGGGAGTAATCAGCCCCAGCATTTT
-	-	TRBV4-1	TRBJ1-1	CASSQEVTTVNTEAFF	TGCGCCAGCAGCCAAGAGGTTACGACAGTGAACACTGAAGCTTTCTTT
-	-	TRBV7-2	TRBJ1-1	CASSRRAEGRAFF	TGTGCCAGCAGCCGCAGGGCGGAGGGTAGAGCTTTCTTT
-	-	TRBV13	TRBJ2-5	CASSLGWGRRETQYF	TGTGCCAGCAGCTTAGGGTGGGGGAGGAGGGAGACCCAGTACTTC
-	TRBD1	TRBV5-1	TRBJ2-1	CASSVGQGSHNEQFF	TGCGCCAGCAGCGTGGGACAGGGGTCCCACAATGAGCAGTTCTTC
-	-	TRBV7-2	TRBJ2-7	CASSSGEGRRVFYEQYF	TGTGCCAGCAGCTCAGGGGAGGGGCGGAGGGTCTTTTACGAGCAGTACTTC
-	-	TRBV4-1	TRBJ1-6	CASSQQGTSYNSPLHF	TGCGCCAGCAGCCAGCAGGGGACGTCCTATAATTCACCCCTCCACTTT
few	-	TRBV29-1	TRBJ1-4	CSVWQPEGANEKLFF	TGCAGCGTTTGGCAGCCCGAAGGGGCTAATGAAAAACTGTTTTTT
-	-	TRBV7-6	TRBJ1-6	CASSPRKGISSSPLHF	TGTGCCAGCAGCCCCCGGAAGGGGATTAGCAGTTCACCCCTCCACTTT
-	TRBD2	TRBV5-4	TRBJ2-5	CASSGGTSGRGETQYF	TGTGCCAGCAGCGGCGGGACTAGCGGGAGAGGGGAGACCCAGTACTTC
-	TRBD1	TRBV27	TRBJ2-7	CASARDRLYEQYF	TGTGCCAGCGCGAGGGACAGACTATACGAGCAGTACTTC
-	-	TRBV5-1	TRBJ1-1	CASSLSPGNTEAFF	TGCGCCAGCAGCTTGTCTCCAGGGAACACTGAAGCTTTCTTT
-	-	TRBV18	TRBJ1-2	CASAPEGFTYGYTF	TGTGCCAGCGCCCCGGAGGGGTTCACCTATGGCTACACCTTC
-	-	TRBV5-6	TRBJ2-5	CASSRERGTKETQYF	TGTGCCAGCAGCCGAGAAAGGGGAACTAAAGAGACCCAGTACTTC
-	-	TRBV1	TRBJ2-3	CTSSQRGLERTGTEDTQYF	TGCACCAGCAGCCAGCGGGGTTTGGAACGGACAGGGACAGAGGATACGCAGTATTTT
-	TRBD1	TRBV29-1	TRBJ2-2	CSAVGQGSNTGELFF	TGCAGCGCCGTCGGACAGGGGTCGAACACCGGGGAGCTGTTTTTT
-	-	TRBV2	TRBJ1-5	CASSPRGGNQPQHF	TGTGCCAGCAGTCCCAGGGGAGGCAATCAGCCCCAGCATTTT
-	TRBD1	TRBV7-9	TRBJ1-2	CASSPRAGGMGYTF	TGTGCCAGCAGCCCCCGGGCAGGGGGCATGGGCTACACCTTC
-	-	TRBV18	TRBJ2-5	CASSPKQGPIETQYF	TGTGCCAGCTCACCGAAACAGGGTCCAATTGAGACCCAGTACTTC
few	-	TRBV28	TRBJ1-1	CASAYAGGYTEAFF	TGTGCCAGCGCCTATGCGGGGGGATACACTGAAGCTTTCTTT
-	TRBD1	TRBV5-4	TRBJ1-1	CASSFRDRAVAFF	TGTGCCAGCAGCTTCCGGGACAGGGCTGTAGCTTTCTTT
-	TRBD2	TRBV5-3	TRBJ2-3	CARSLRVERGQDTQYF	TGTGCCAGAAGCTTGCGCGTGGAGCGGGGGCAAGATACGCAGTATTTT
-	TRBD2	TRBV27	TRBJ2-7	CASSGLAGGYEQYF	TGTGCCAGCAGTGGACTAGCGGGAGGGTACGAGCAGTACTTC
-	-	TRBV7-9	TRBJ1-4	CASSSAGARGKKLFF	TGTGCCAGCAGCTCGGCGGGGGCGCGGGGGAAAAAACTGTTTTTT
-	-	TRBV4-1	TRBJ1-6	CASSQQESSYNSPLHF	TGCGCCAGCAGCCAACAAGAGAGCTCCTATAATTCACCCCTCCACTTT
-	-	TRBV7-9	TRBJ2-1	CASSIPQDIGEQFF	TGTGCCAGCAGCATACCACAGGACATCGGTGAGCAGTTCTTC
-	-	TRBV11-2	TRBJ2-7	CASSLRRGSFEQYF	TGTGCCAGCAGCTTACGGCGGGGATCTTTTGAGCAGTACTTC
-	TRBD1	TRBV28	TRBJ2-7	CASTLSGQAPYEQYF	TGTGCCAGCACCCTTTCCGGACAGGCTCCCTACGAGCAGTACTTC
-	TRBD2	TRBV5-4	TRBJ2-2	CAAGPGGAANTGELFF	TGTGCAGCAGGTCCCGGGGGGGCCGCGAACACCGGGGAGCTGTTTTTT
few	-	TRBV10-2	TRBJ2-7	CASSAGALAAYEQYF	TGCGCCAGCAGTGCTGGGGCTTTAGCGGCCTACGAGCAGTACTTC
-	TRBD1	TRBV30	TRBJ1-1	CAWDRVGTEAFF	TGTGCCTGGGACAGGGTCGGCACTGAAGCTTTCTTT
-	TRBD1	TRBV7-9	TRBJ2-7	CASSPRTGGDEQYF	TGTGCCAGCAGCCCTCGGACAGGGGGTGACGAGCAGTACTTC
-	TRBD1	TRBV9	TRBJ2-1	CASSVGPGGSYNEQFF	TGTGCCAGCAGCGTAGGTCCAGGGGGCTCCTACAATGAGCAGTTCTTC
-	TRBD1	TRBV4-1	TRBJ1-1	CASSQAHRGRTEAFF	TGCGCCAGCAGCCAAGCCCACAGGGGGCGGACTGAAGCTTTCTTT
-	TRBD2	TRBV10-3	TRBJ2-7	CAISRGGTGEQYF	TGTGCCATCAGTAGGGGAGGGACGGGGGAGCAGTACTTC
few	TRBD1	TRBV4-1	TRBJ1-4	CASSQEGLTGGNEKLFF	TGCGCCAGCAGCCAAGAAGGATTGACAGGGGGTAATGAAAAACTGTTTTTT
-	TRBD2	TRBV11-2	TRBJ2-7	CASSEAGLDYEQYF	TGTGCCAGCAGCGAAGCGGGACTTGACTACGAGCAGTACTTC
-	-	TRBV4-1	TRBJ2-3	CASRPGINTDTQYF	TGCGCCAGCAGACCAGGGATTAACACAGATACGCAGTATTTT
few	TRBD2	TRBV28	TRBJ2-1	CASSPSWTSGGPNEQFF	TGTGCCAGCAGTCCTTCTTGGACTAGCGGGGGACCTAATGAGCAGTTCTTC
-	-	TRBV14	TRBJ2-2	CASSQGQVYTGELFF	TGTGCCAGCAGCCAAGGGCAGGTGTACACCGGGGAGCTGTTTTTT
-	TRBD1	TRBV27	TRBJ1-2	CASSPLDRVNYGYTF	TGTGCCAGCAGTCCATTGGACAGGGTTAACTATGGCTACACCTTC
-	TRBD1	TRBV28	TRBJ2-3	CASSSTGTASTDTQYF	TGTGCCAGCAGTTCCACCGGGACAGCTAGCACAGATACGCAGTATTTT
few	-	TRBV4-3	TRBJ1-2	CASSPHKGGDGYTF	TGCGCCAGCAGCCCACACAAGGGAGGCGATGGCTACACCTTC
-	TRBD1	TRBV4-1	TRBJ1-5	CASSPQDRENQPQHF	TGCGCCAGCAGCCCCCAGGACAGGGAAAATCAGCCCCAGCATTTT
-	TRBD2	TRBV6-5	TRBJ2-1	CASNQREKNEQFF	TGTGCCAGCAACCAGCGGGAGAAGAATGAGCAGTTCTTC
-	-	TRBV7-9	TRBJ2-3	CASSREWGLADSDTQYF	TGTGCCAGCAGCCGAGAATGGGGACTGGCCGATAGCGATACGCAGTATTTT
-	-	TRBV7-2	TRBJ1-5	CASSLGAGLSQPQHF	TGTGCCAGCAGCTTAGGGGCAGGGTTGAGTCAGCCCCAGCATTTT
-	TRBD1	TRBV5-4	TRBJ2-7	CASSSRTGGNEQYF	TGTGCCAGCAGCTCCCGGACAGGGGGGAACGAGCAGTACTTC
once	TRBD1	TRBV4-1	TRBJ2-4	CASSQQGDIQYF	TGCGCCAGCAGCCAGCAGGGGGACATTCAGTACTTC
-	-	TRBV7-8	TRBJ2-7	CASSFVVGLRDEQYF	TGTGCCAGCAGCTTCGTAGTAGGACTGAGGGACGAGCAGTACTTC